This is a list of T cell receptor beta chains from one sample in a study of cytomegalovirus exposure and HLA in healthy donors. The table came from immunoSEQ multiplex PCR; TCRdb's copy has only in-frame clones and leaves some out. Among about 60,000 clones listed, about 88% were seen once. Sequencing was done on a sample of PBMCs. Source of these receptors: a man younger than 35 in good health and CMV-seronegative. The CDR3 runs from the conserved cysteine through the conserved F or W.

TRBJ1-2 TRBV19 CASSNFGGGKDGYTF
TRBJ2-1 TRBV9 CASNGGKAYNEQFF
TRBJ2-7 TRBV4-1 CASSSHGTATSEQYF
TRBJ2-3 TRBV27 CASSLIVQSTDTQYF
TRBJ1-4 TRBV6-1 CASRLGQGNEKLFF
TRBJ1-2 TRBV7-9 CASSLSGTGIYGYTF
TRBJ2-7 TRBV7-9 CASSFGDSYEQYF
TRBJ2-5 TRBV4-3 CASSQDIQGSVETQYF
TRBJ2-2 TRBV2 CASRTSSTGELFF
TRBJ2-1 TRBV6-5 CASRSGTGLYNEQFF
TRBJ1-1 TRBV15 CATSRDGATEAFF
TRBJ1-5 TRBV19 CASSGTGGNQPQHF
TRBJ2-2 TRBV5-4 CASSPSLARGSTGELFF
TRBJ2-2 TRBV27 CASSPNRGVVTGELFF
TRBJ2-7 TRBV28 CASSPGTGDYEQYF
TRBJ2-2 TRBV14 CASSHLAEKTGELFF
TRBJ1-3 TRBV5-1 CASSIHDGSSGNTIYF
TRBJ1-3 TRBV7-9 CASSKWTAGNTIYF
TRBJ2-7 TRBV5-8 CASSFPGGNRYEQYF
TRBJ1-1 TRBV28 CASSWEVGEAFF
TRBJ2-3 TRBV7-9 CASSLGGSHTDTQYF
TRBJ1-1 TRBV1 CTSSPGSGTGGLRTEAFF
TRBJ2-3 TRBV2 CASSGLLAGVVDTQYF
TRBJ2-3 TRBV27 CASSFLAGTDTQYF
TRBJ2-1 TRBV13 CASSDGSYNEQFF
TRBJ1-2 TRBV7-9 CASSDPGQTRNYGYTF
TRBJ2-1 TRBV6-5 CASSSSWAHNEQFF
TRBJ2-7 TRBV28 CASSLTWEQYF
TRBJ2-1 TRBV7-3 CASRQSPGLGSSYNEQFF
TRBJ2-3 TRBV19 CASSRGQGGFTQYF
TRBJ2-3 TRBV28 CASSFPSTGGGSTDTQYF
TRBJ2-6 TRBV19 CASRIRRGDATFSGANVLTF
TRBJ2-1 TRBV7-9 CASSFTAGVSYNEQFF
TRBJ2-2 TRBV28 CASSLGLAGSGGELFF
TRBJ2-3 TRBV5-1 CASSLLPSTDTQYF
TRBJ1-3 TRBV18 CASSQSWDRRYNTIYF
TRBJ2-3 TRBV28 CASSSGTSVLDTQYF
TRBJ2-3 TRBV14 CASSQAYTDTQYF
TRBJ2-1 TRBV28 CASSLSGRGAGNEQFF
TRBJ1-5 TRBV2 CASSDPGQVINQPQHF
TRBJ2-7 TRBV28 CASSFSKGASYEQYF
TRBJ2-5 TRBV7-9 CASSAGLAGVEGETQYF